Listed below are T cell receptor beta chains from one sample, sequenced in a study of response to subunit inactivated influenza vaccine. From the RT-PCR reads, TCRdb called clonotypes with MiXCR, one entry per CDR3 protein. This table has more than 150,000 distinct CDR3 sequences, about 10% appearing once. Sample: CD8+ T cells sorted from PBMCs, taken 23 to 25 months after vaccination. These receptor sequences come from a man aged 45 to 75 who received an inactivated influenza vaccine. CDR3s include the opening cysteine and the closing phenylalanine or tryptophan. The D gene is left open where the match is weak. Expanded clones get a size class; other rows say once, few or many, or leave the size out.

v_call	d_call	clone_size	j_call	cdr3_aa	cdr3_nt
TRBV7-9	-	few	TRBJ1-4	CASSPAGPENEKLFF	TGTGCCAGCAGCCCAGCAGGGCCAGAAAATGAAAAACTGTTTTTT
TRBV12-3/TRBV12-4	TRBD1	-	TRBJ1-2	CASSTGQGEGYTF	TGTGCCAGCAGCACCGGACAGGGGGAGGGCTACACCTTC
TRBV4-1	TRBD1	-	TRBJ1-3	CASSQDQVETGTGNTIYF	TGCGCCAGCAGCCAAGATCAGGTGGAGACAGGGACTGGAAACACCATATATTTT
TRBV4-2	-	few	TRBJ1-4	CASSQVSGLTNEKLFF	TGTGCCAGCAGCCAAGTTTCGGGGCTAACTAATGAAAAACTGTTTTTT
TRBV5-6	-	few	TRBJ1-1	CSSSPRGITEAFF	TGCTCCAGCAGCCCCCGGGGGATCACTGAAGCTTTCTTT
TRBV20-1	-	-	TRBJ2-1	CSAREAYNEQFF	TGCAGTGCTAGGGAAGCCTACAATGAGCAGTTCTTC
TRBV20-1	TRBD1	few	TRBJ2-1	CSARKTGPNEQFF	TGCAGTGCTAGAAAGACAGGGCCCAATGAGCAGTTCTTC
TRBV27	TRBD2	-	TRBJ2-3	CAGSLLAGNTDTQYF	TGTGCCGGCAGTTTACTAGCGGGGAACACAGATACGCAGTATTTT
TRBV6-1	-	few	TRBJ1-2	CASSPRPNVPYTF	TGTGCCAGCAGTCCCCGACCGAATGTCCCCTACACCTTC
TRBV29-1	-	-	TRBJ1-5	CSVETDSTGGPQHF	TGCAGCGTTGAAACTGACTCCACTGGAGGGCCCCAGCATTTT
TRBV9	TRBD2	few	TRBJ2-1	CASSPSSGSHNEQFF	TGTGCCAGCAGCCCCAGTAGCGGGAGTCACAATGAGCAGTTCTTC
TRBV20-1	TRBD1	few	TRBJ2-7	CSAQTWTGDGEQYF	TGCAGTGCTCAGACCTGGACAGGGGATGGCGAGCAGTACTTC
TRBV12-3/TRBV12-4	-	many	TRBJ2-3	CASSLSLTDTQYF	TGTGCCAGCAGTTTGAGTCTTACAGATACGCAGTATTTT
TRBV7-9	-	-	TRBJ2-5	CASNGGQETQYF	TGTGCCAGCAATGGCGGCCAAGAGACCCAGTACTTC
TRBV7-8	TRBD1	-	TRBJ2-1	CASSYTIEQGARYEQFF	TGTGCCAGCAGCTATACCATCGAGCAGGGGGCTCGGTATGAGCAGTTCTTC
TRBV9	TRBD2	-	TRBJ2-1	CASSPGEAGYNEQFF	TGTGCCAGCAGCCCAGGCGAAGCGGGGTACAATGAGCAGTTCTTC
TRBV3-1	-	few	TRBJ2-7	CASSQGGARQEYSYEQYF	TGTGCCAGCAGCCAAGGGGGGGCGAGACAGGAATATTCCTACGAGCAGTACTTC
TRBV28	TRBD1	few	TRBJ2-1	CASSTLGGTGGYEQFF	TGTGCCAGCAGTACATTGGGCGGGACAGGGGGGTATGAGCAGTTCTTC
TRBV7-2	-	-	TRBJ2-7	CASSLVARGYSYEQYF	TGTGCCAGCAGCTTAGTCGCCAGGGGTTACTCCTACGAGCAGTACTTC
TRBV21-1	-	-	TRBJ2-2	CASTRGGELFF	TGTGCCAGCACCCGGGGGGGGGAGCTGTTTTTT
TRBV3-2	-	-	TRBJ2-1	CASSQWGLAGPYNYNEQFF	TGTGCCAGCAGCCAATGGGGACTAGCGGGCCCATACAATTACAATGAGCAGTTCTTC
TRBV2	-	many	TRBJ1-2	CASSDQGGGYGYTF	TGTGCCAGCAGTGACCAGGGAGGGGGCTATGGCTACACCTTC
TRBV29-1	-	many	TRBJ2-1	CSVAGSAKVSSYNEQFF	TGCAGCGTTGCGGGTAGCGCTAAAGTCAGCTCCTACAATGAGCAGTTCTTC
TRBV12-3/TRBV12-4	-	many	TRBJ1-5	CASSPRGEYPNQPQHF	TGTGCCAGCAGTCCACGAGGGGAGTACCCGAATCAGCCCCAGCATTTT
TRBV6-2/TRBV6-3	TRBD1	-	TRBJ1-2	CASSYGDRGIYGYTF	TGTGCCAGCAGTTACGGGGACAGAGGGATCTATGGCTACACCTTC
TRBV7-6	TRBD2	-	TRBJ2-1	CASSSVAGGSSYNEQFF	TGTGCCAGCAGCTCCGTAGCGGGGGGAAGCTCCTACAATGAGCAGTTCTTC
TRBV11-2	-	-	TRBJ2-7	CASSQWTAQTGEQYF	TGTGCCAGCAGCCAATGGACGGCCCAAACGGGCGAGCAGTACTTC
TRBV20-1	-	-	TRBJ2-7	CSARAEGALRLYEQYF	TGCAGTGCTAGAGCGGAGGGGGCCCTAAGGCTCTACGAGCAGTACTTC
TRBV28	TRBD2	many	TRBJ2-2	CASSPTSGENTGELFF	TGTGCCAGCAGCCCGACTAGCGGGGAGAACACCGGGGAGCTGTTTTTT
TRBV7-3	TRBD1	-	TRBJ1-1	CASSKGGQDTEAFF	TGTGCCAGCAGTAAAGGGGGACAGGACACTGAAGCTTTCTTT
TRBV15	-	-	TRBJ2-1	CATSRDRGNLYNEQFF	TGTGCCACCAGCAGAGATCGAGGGAACCTCTACAATGAGCAGTTCTTC
TRBV20-1	-	few	TRBJ2-1	CGPAGGNEQFF	TGCGGCCCAGCCGGGGGCAATGAGCAGTTCTTC
TRBV27	-	-	TRBJ2-7	CASSLPYRGEQYF	TGTGCCAGCAGTCTTCCTTATCGCGGGGAGCAGTACTTC
TRBV11-1	TRBD1	-	TRBJ2-2	CASSPWTGGPRGNTGELFF	TGTGCCAGCAGCCCCTGGACAGGGGGCCCCCGTGGAAACACCGGGGAGCTGTTTTTT
TRBV20-1	-	few	TRBJ2-7	CSAQGSKPHQHSYEQYF	TGCAGTGCTCAAGGATCCAAACCACACCAGCACTCCTACGAGCAGTACTTC
TRBV4-1	-	once	TRBJ2-1	CASSQAGLLGDEQFF	TGCGCCAGCAGCCAAGCCGGACTTCTCGGGGATGAGCAGTTCTTC
TRBV5-1	TRBD2	few	TRBJ2-7	CASSLDSGGPREQYF	TGCGCCAGCAGCCTGGACAGCGGGGGACCTAGAGAGCAGTACTTC
TRBV10-3	-	many	TRBJ2-4	CAIREHAKNIQYF	TGTGCCATCCGGGAACACGCCAAAAACATTCAGTACTTC
TRBV11-2	-	-	TRBJ1-2	CASSLGARVNGYTF	TGTGCCAGCAGCTTAGGCGCCAGGGTGAATGGCTACACCTTC
TRBV4-1	-	medium-sized	TRBJ1-3	CASSQDGGAGNTIYF	TGCGCCAGCAGCCAAGATGGAGGGGCTGGAAACACCATATATTTT
TRBV24-1	-	few	TRBJ2-4	CATSDPRSGRNIQYF	TGTGCCACCAGTGATCCCAGAAGCGGGCGGAACATTCAGTACTTC